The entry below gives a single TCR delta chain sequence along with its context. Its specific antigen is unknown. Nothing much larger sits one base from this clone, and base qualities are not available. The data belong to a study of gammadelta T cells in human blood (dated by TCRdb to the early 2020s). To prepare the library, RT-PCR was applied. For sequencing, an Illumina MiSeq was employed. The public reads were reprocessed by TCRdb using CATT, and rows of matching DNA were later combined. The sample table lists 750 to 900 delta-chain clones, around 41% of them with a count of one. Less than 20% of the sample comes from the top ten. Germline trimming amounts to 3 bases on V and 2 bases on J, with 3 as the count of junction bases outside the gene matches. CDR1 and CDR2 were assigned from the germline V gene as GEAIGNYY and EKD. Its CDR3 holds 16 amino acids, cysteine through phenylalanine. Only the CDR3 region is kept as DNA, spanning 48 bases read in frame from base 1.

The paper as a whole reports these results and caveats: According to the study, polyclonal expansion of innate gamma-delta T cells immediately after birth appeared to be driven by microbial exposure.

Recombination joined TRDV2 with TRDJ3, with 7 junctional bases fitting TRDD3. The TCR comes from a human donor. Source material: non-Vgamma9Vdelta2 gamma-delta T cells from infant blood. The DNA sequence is TGTGCCTGTGACTGGGGGACCACCTGGGACACCCGACAGATGTTTTTC. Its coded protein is CACDWGTTWDTRQMFF.